This TCR beta chain was identified in a study of T cells in Graves' hyperthyroidism and ophthalmopathy. Amplified regions were TCR beta CDR3 sequences from RNA transcripts. A first-round RT-PCR of the TCR CDR3 used the HTBI primer set. TCRdb independently ran MiXCR on the multiplex PCR reads; one entry per CDR3 protein. Of just under 750,000 distinct CDR3 sequences listed, over 35% are singletons. This clonotype was seen a handful of times. The CDR3 spans 15 residues. J gave up 4 bases and V 4 bases, and 6 bases lay outside the gene matches. The V gene's germline CDR1 is PRHDT and CDR2 FYEKMQ (reference sequence).

The receptor was isolated from a woman aged 40 to 50 with Graves' hyperthyroidism. The chain has TRBV13 and TRBJ2-5, with TRBD2 matching 10 bases. Material: blood. This chain's CDR3 is CASSSSGSGAETQYF. DNA for the CDR3: TGTGCCAGCAGCTCTAGCGGGAGTGGAGCAGAGACCCAGTACTTC.